This TCR beta chain comes out of a study of blood T cells in healthy people across ages. Of note for this clonotype: The antigen remains unidentified.

A second PCR of about 6 to 11 cycles used a sample-barcoded 5' primer and a J-beta primer mix. The authors tagged each cDNA molecule using a template-switch adaptor with 12 random nucleotides. A single record per CDR3 protein comes from TCRdb applying MiXCR to the 5' RACE reads. Here the sample spans about 1.5 million distinct CDR3 sequences, around 40% being singletons. Findings and limits, study-wide: Strong correlation linked observed beta diversity and percent naive T cells.

Isolation yielded PBMCs, at least 7 million per sample, in every case. The germline gives CDR1 LGHNA, CDR2 YSLEER. Trimming removed 0 bases from V and 5 bases from J, with 11 bases in between. The CDR3 length is 15 residues. Sequenced material: blood. The sequence derives from a woman in her late teens or twenties in good health. The chain combines TRBV4-3 with TRBJ1-3, with unresolved D. CDR3 region: CASSQEDLPRNTIYF. The CDR3 DNA is TGCGCCAGCAGCCAAGAGGACCTTCCCCGAAACACCATATATTTT.